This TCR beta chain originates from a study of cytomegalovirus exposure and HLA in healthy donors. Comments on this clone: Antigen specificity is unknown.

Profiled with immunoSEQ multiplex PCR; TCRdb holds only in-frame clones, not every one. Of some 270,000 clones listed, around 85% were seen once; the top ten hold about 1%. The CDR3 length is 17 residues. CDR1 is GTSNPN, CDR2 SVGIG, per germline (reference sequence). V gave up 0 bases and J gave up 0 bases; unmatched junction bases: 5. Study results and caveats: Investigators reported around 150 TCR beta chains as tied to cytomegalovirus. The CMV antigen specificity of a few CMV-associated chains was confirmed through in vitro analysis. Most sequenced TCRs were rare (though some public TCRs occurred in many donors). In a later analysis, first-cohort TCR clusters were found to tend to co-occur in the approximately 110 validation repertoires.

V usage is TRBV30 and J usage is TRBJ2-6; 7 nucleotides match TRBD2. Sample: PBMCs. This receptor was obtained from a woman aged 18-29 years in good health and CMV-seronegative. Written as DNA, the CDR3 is TGTGCCTGGAGTGTAAGGGAGGGAACCTCTGGGGCCAACGTCCTGACTTTC. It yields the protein CAWSVREGTSGANVLTF.